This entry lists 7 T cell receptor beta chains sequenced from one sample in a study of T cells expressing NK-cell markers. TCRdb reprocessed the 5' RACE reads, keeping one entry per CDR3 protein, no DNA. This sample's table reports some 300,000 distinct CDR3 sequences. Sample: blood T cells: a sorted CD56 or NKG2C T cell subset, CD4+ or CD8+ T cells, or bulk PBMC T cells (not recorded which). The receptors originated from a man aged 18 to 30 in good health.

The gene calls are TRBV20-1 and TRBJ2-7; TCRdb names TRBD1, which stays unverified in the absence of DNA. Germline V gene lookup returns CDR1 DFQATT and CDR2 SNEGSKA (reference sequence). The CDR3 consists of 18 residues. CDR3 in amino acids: CSARDQTSRDRGRNEQYF.

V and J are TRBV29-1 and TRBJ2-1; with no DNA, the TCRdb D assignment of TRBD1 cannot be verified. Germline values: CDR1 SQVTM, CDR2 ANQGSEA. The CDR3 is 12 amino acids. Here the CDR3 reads CSVAGEFNEQFF.

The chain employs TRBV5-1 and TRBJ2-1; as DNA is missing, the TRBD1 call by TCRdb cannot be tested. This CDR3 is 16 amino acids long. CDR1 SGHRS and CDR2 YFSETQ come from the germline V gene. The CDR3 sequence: CASSLQGGWSYNEQFF.

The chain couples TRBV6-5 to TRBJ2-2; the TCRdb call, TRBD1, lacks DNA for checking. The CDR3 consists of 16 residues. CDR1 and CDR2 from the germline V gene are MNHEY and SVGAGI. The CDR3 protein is CASSSPWTHSAGELFF.

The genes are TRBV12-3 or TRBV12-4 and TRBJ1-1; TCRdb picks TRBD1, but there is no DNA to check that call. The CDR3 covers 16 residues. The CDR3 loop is CASSPRDRIVGAEAFF.

The CDR3 sequence is CASRDVVRDNEQFF. V is TRBV4-1 and J is TRBJ2-1; TCRdb's assignment of TRBD2 cannot be checked, as there is no DNA. Germline V gene lookup returns CDR1 MGHRA and CDR2 YSYEKL. The length of the CDR3 is 14 residues.

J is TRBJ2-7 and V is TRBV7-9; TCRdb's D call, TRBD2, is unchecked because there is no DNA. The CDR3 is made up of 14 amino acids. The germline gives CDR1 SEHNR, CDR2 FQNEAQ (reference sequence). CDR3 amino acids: CASSLTSDNYEQYF. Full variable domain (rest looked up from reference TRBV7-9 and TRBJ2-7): DTGVSQNPRHKITKRGQNVTFRCDPISEHNRLYWYRQTLGQGPEFLTYFQNEAQLEKSRLLSDRFSAERPKGSFSTLEIQRTEQGDSAMYLCASSLTSDNYEQYFGPGTRLTVT.